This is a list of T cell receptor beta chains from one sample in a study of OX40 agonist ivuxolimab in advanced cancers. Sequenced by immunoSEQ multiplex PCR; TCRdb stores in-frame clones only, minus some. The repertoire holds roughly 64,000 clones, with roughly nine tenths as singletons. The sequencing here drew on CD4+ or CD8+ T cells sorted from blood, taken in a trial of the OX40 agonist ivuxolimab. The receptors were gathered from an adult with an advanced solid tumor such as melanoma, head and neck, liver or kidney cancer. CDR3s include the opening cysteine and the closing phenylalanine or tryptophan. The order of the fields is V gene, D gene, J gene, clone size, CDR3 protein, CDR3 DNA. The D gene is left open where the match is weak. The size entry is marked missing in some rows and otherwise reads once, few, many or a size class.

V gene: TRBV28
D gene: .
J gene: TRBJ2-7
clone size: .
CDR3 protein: CASQPLAKTYEQYF
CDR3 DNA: TGTGCCAGCCAACCCCTAGCGAAAACCTACGAGCAGTACTTC

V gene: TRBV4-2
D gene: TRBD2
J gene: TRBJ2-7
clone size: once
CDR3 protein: CASSPGGGSSYEQYF
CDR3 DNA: TGTGCCAGCAGCCCCGGGGGGGGGAGCTCCTACGAGCAGTACTTC

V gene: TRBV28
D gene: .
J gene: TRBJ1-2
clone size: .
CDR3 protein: CAAGTNYGYTF
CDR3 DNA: TGTGCCGCAGGTACTAACTATGGCTACACCTTC

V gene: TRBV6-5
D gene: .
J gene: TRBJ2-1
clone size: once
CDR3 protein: CASGGVPLHEQFF
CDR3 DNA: TGTGCCAGTGGGGGAGTTCCCCTCCATGAGCAGTTCTTC

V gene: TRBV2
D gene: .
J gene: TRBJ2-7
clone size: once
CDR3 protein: CAVADGTYEQYF
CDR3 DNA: TGTGCCGTGGCGGACGGTACCTACGAGCAGTACTTC

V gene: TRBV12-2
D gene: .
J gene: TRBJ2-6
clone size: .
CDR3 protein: CASRLRVQGSSSGANVLTF
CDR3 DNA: TGTGCAAGTCGCTTGAGGGTACAGGGGTCCTCCTCTGGGGCCAACGTCCTGACTTTC

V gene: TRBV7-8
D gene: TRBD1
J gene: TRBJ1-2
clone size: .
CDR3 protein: CASSLGGSRGQGGYTF
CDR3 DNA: TGTGCCAGCAGCTTAGGGGGCTCCAGGGGGCAGGGTGGCTACACCTTC

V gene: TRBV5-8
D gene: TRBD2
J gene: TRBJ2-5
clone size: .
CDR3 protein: CASSRLATEETQYF
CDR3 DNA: TGTGCCAGCAGCAGACTAGCGACGGAAGAGACCCAGTACTTC

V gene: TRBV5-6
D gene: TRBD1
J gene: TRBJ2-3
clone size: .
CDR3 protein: CASSVGTGRYTQYF
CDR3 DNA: TGTGCCAGCAGCGTCGGGACAGGTCGTTATACGCAGTATTTT

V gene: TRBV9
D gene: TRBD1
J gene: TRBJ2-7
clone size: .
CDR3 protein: CASSVAGDRSYEQYF
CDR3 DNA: TGTGCCAGCAGCGTAGCGGGGGACAGGTCCTACGAGCAGTACTTC

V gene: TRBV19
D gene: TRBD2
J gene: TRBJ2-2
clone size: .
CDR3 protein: CASSSGGFTGELFF
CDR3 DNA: TGTGCCAGTAGTTCGGGGGGTTTCACCGGGGAGCTGTTTTTT

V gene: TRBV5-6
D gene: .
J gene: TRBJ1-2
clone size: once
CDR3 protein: CASSFLRPNYGYTF
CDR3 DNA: TGTGCCAGCAGCTTCCTACGCCCTAACTATGGCTACACCTTC

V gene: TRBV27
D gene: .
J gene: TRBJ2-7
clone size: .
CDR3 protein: CASRPGGAGEQYF
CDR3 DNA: TGTGCCAGCAGGCCCGGCGGGGCGGGGGAGCAGTACTTC

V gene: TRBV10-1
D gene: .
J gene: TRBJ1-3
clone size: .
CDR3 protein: CASSELVEAVRGNTIYF
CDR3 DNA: TGCGCCAGCAGTGAGCTAGTCGAGGCCGTAAGGGGAAACACCATATATTTT

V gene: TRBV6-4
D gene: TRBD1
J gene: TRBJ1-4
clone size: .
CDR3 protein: CASSATGGAGDEKLFF
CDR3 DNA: TGTGCCAGCAGTGCTACAGGGGGCGCCGGGGATGAAAAACTGTTTTTT

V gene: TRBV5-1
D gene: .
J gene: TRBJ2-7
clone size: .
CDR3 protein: CASSLVPRFSLGVLNEQYF
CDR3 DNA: TGCGCCAGCAGCTTAGTACCCCGCTTCTCGCTTGGGGTCCTGAACGAGCAGTACTTC

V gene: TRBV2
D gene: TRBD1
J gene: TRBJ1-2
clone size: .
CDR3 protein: CASSKRQGNYGYTF
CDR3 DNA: TGTGCCAGCAGTAAGCGACAGGGTAACTATGGCTACACCTTC

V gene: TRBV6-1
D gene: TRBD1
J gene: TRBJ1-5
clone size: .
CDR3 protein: CASSEEVGQGGEPQHF
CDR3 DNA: TGTGCCAGCAGTGAAGAGGTCGGACAGGGTGGCGAGCCCCAGCATTTT

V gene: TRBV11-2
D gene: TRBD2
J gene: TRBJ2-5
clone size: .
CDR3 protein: CASSLLERESTQYF
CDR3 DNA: TGTGCCAGCAGCTTACTTGAGCGGGAGAGCACCCAGTACTTC

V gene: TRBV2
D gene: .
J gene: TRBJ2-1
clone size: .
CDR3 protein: CASSETAEQFF
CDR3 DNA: TGTGCCAGCAGTGAAACGGCTGAGCAGTTCTTC

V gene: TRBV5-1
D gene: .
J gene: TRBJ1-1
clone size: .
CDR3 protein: CASSLVPGSDTEAFF
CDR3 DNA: TGCGCCAGCAGCTTGGTGCCAGGGTCGGACACTGAAGCTTTCTTT

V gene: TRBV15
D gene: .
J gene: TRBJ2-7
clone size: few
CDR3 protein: CATSRDRGYEQYF
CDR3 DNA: TGTGCCACCAGCAGAGACCGGGGCTACGAGCAGTACTTC

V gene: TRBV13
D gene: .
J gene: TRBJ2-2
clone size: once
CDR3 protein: CASSLPFNRDRTGELFF
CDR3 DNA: TGTGCCAGCAGTTTACCGTTTAATCGGGATCGCACCGGGGAGCTGTTTTTT

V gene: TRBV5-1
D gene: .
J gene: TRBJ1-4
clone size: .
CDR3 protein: CASSRTATNEKLFF
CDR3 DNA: TGCGCCAGCAGTCGGACGGCAACTAATGAAAAACTGTTTTTT

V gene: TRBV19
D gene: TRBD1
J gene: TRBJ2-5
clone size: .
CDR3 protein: CASSIMGQGASQETQYF
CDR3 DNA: TGTGCCAGTAGTATCATGGGACAGGGGGCATCGCAAGAGACCCAGTACTTC

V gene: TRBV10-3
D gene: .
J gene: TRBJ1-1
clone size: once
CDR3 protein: CAISESGGVEAFF
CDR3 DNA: TGTGCCATCAGTGAGTCGGGAGGGGTTGAAGCTTTCTTT

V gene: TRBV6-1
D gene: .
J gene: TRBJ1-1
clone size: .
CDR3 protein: CASSEAWYEAFF
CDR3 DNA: TGTGCCAGCAGTGAAGCCTGGTATGAAGCTTTCTTT

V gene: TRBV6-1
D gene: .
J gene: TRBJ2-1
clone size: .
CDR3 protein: CASSRGANNEQFF
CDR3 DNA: TGTGCCAGCAGCCGGGGGGCTAACAATGAGCAGTTCTTC

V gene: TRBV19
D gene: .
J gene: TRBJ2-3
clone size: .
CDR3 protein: CASNPLRGVSPTDTQYF
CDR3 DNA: TGTGCCAGTAACCCTCTCAGGGGGGTATCACCCACAGATACGCAGTATTTT

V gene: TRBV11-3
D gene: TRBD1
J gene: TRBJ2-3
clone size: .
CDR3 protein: CASSLGQGGTDTQYF
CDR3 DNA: TGTGCCAGCAGCTTAGGACAGGGGGGCACAGATACGCAGTATTTT

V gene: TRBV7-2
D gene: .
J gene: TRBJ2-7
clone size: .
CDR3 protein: CASSRAVKQYF
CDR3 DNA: TGTGCCAGCAGCCGGGCCGTGAAGCAGTACTTC

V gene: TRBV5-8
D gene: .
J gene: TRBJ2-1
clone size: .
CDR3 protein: CASSLARGRASYNEQFF
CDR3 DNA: TGTGCCAGCAGCTTGGCCCGGGGACGGGCGTCCTACAATGAGCAGTTCTTC

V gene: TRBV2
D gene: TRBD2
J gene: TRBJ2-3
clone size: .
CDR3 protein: CASSELGREARSDTQYF
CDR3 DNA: TGTGCCAGCAGTGAATTGGGACGGGAGGCTCGGTCAGATACGCAGTATTTT

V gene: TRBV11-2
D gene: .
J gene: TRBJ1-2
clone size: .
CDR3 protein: CASSLDVRANGYTF
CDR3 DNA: TGTGCCAGCAGCTTAGATGTCAGGGCAAATGGCTACACCTTC

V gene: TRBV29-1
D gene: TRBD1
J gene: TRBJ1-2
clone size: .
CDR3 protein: CSVDPTGAHGYTF
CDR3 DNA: TGCAGCGTTGATCCGACAGGGGCTCACGGCTACACCTTC

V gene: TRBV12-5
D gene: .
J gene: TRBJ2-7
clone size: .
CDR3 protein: CASGLNTYEQYF
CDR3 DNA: TGTGCTAGTGGTTTAAACACCTACGAGCAGTACTTC

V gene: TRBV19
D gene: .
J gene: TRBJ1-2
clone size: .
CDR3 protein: CASSLESYGYTF
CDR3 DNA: TGTGCCAGTAGTTTGGAAAGCTATGGCTACACCTTC

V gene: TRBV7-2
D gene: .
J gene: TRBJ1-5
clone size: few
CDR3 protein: CASSLGTVQPQHF
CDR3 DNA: TGTGCCAGCAGCTTAGGTACAGTTCAGCCCCAGCATTTT

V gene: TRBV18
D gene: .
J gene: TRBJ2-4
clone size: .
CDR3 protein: CASSPRQPDIQYF
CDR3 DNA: TGTGCCAGCTCACCACGACAGCCGGACATTCAGTACTTC

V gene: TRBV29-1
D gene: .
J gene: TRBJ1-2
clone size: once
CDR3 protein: CSVERRGEGYTF
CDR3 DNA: TGCAGCGTTGAAAGGAGGGGTGAGGGTTACACCTTC

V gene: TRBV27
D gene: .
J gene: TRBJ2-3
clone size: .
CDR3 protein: CASSLDVGVGTDTQYF
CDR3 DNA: TGTGCCAGCAGTTTAGATGTGGGAGTAGGCACAGATACGCAGTATTTT

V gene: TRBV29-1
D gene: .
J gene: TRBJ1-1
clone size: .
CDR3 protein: CSVVLTEAFF
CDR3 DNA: TGCAGCGTTGTTCTCACTGAAGCTTTCTTT

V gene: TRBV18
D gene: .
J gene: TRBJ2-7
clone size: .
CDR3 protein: CASSPVGGRSSYEQYF
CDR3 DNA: TGTGCCAGCTCACCCGTCGGGGGGCGGTCTTCCTACGAGCAGTACTTC

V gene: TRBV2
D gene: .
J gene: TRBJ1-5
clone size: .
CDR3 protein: CASSNLPRQGSNQPQHF
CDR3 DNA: TGTGCCAGCAGTAATCTCCCAAGGCAGGGAAGCAATCAGCCCCAGCATTTT

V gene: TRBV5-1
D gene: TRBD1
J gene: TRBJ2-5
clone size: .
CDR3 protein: CASSLQGARETQYF
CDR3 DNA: TGCGCCAGCAGCTTACAGGGGGCTAGGGAGACCCAGTACTTC

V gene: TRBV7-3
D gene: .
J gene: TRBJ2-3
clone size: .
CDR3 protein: CASSPFGTSTDTQYF
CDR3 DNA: TGTGCCAGCAGCCCCTTCGGGACCAGCACAGATACGCAGTATTTT

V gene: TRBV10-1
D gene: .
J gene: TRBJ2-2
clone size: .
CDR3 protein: CASTPAAGRELFF
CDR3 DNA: TGCGCCAGCACGCCGGCGGCAGGGAGGGAGCTGTTTTTT

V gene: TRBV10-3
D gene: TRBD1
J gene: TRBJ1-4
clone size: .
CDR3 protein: CAIRDGGGSEKLFF
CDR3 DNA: TGTGCCATACGGGACGGAGGGGGCAGCGAAAAACTGTTTTTT

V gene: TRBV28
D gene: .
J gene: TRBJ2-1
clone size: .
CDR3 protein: CASSSVGRLRNEQFF
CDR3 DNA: TGTGCCAGCAGTAGTGTCGGGAGATTGAGGAATGAGCAGTTCTTC

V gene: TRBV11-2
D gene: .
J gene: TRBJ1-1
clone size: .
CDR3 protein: CASSLGAMGTEAFF
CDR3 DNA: TGTGCCAGCAGCCTCGGGGCCATGGGCACTGAAGCTTTCTTT

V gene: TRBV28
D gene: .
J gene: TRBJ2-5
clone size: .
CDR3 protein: CASRSTGGGPFETQYF
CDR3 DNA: TGTGCCAGCAGAAGTACAGGGGGAGGGCCCTTTGAGACCCAGTACTTC

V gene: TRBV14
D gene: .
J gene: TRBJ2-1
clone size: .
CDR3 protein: CASSLRAPYYDEQFF
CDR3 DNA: TGTGCCAGCAGCCTCCGGGCGCCATATTACGATGAGCAGTTCTTC

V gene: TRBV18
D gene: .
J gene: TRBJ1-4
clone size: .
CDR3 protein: CASSHPSYREHNEKLFF
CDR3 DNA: TGTGCCAGCTCACACCCGAGTTACAGGGAACATAATGAAAAACTGTTTTTT